This T cell receptor beta chain was observed in a study of T cells after yellow fever vaccination (dated by TCRdb to the late 2010s). Regarding the research as a whole: Libraries from fractions with low cell numbers were prepared with the SMART-Seq v4 Ultra Low Input RNA kit. To follow T-cell clones before and after both primary and booster YFV17D yellow fever vaccination, bulk TCR alpha and beta repertoires underwent longitudinal sequencing. Two healthy male donors, one aged 18 to 29 and one aged 30 to 40 years, made up the cohort. Blood was collected at multiple timepoints before and after primary and secondary immunization, and bulk PBMC replicates and cell subsets were isolated. Points the paper makes about the study in general: Compared with the primary T-cell response, the secondary T-cell response was faster but weaker, reaching its peak on day 5 rather than on day 15. Because abundant contaminating clonotypes from the bulk population could be contained in FACS-sorted repertoires, computational filtering was required. Because only two donors were included in the study, the extent to which the findings can be generalized is limited. Most clones expanded after primary vaccination were re-detected after the booster (almost 98% of CD4 and approximately 85% of CD8), suggesting broad memory maintenance. A small share of clonotypes was detected in both CD4 and CD8 compartments, with the overlap likely arising from convergent recombination.

Including the terminal cysteine and phenylalanine, the CDR3 comprises 14 residues. The retained sequence is limited to the CDR3, 42 bases, with the frame set at the first base. V is cut by 0 bases and J by 3 bases, and the space between the germline ends is 9 bases. The germline V gene gives CDR1 as SGHRS and CDR2 as YFSETQ. The sequencing machine was an Illumina NovaSeq 6000. Synthesis of TCR cDNA relied on 5'RACE template switching, a step that introduced a universal primer site along with unique molecular identifiers. Priming for cDNA synthesis came from both the TCR alpha and TCR beta constant segments. Two PCR steps were used to amplify libraries, with sample barcodes and sequencing adapters being added in the second step. Sequencing of libraries was done on Illumina HiSeq 2500 (2x100 bp) or NovaSeq (2x150 bp). The authors' pipeline ran thus. MIGEC was used to demultiplex reads and collapse the reads into UMI consensus sequences, and MiXCR was used for V(D)J alignment. Vaccine-responding clonotypes were defined with edgeR using replicate PBMC samples, requiring FDR below 0.01 and a log2 fold change above 5 up to day 15. Each bulk clonotype received a CD4 or CD8 identity based on whether the sequenced CD4 or CD8 repertoire contained that clonotype at higher abundance. TCRdb ran its own pipeline on the public reads, namely fastp trimming at Q25 and MiXCR clone calling, and kept in-frame beta chains. Records with the same CDR3 protein are collapsed into one entry carrying the most frequent genes and DNA. These V and J calls originate from TCRdb's pipeline instead of the authors' own analysis. The sample table lists 120,000 or so distinct CDR3 sequences, 8% to 10% of them with a count of one. The ten largest clones add up to almost 40% of the sample.

This clonotype has at least ten counts. Its antigen target is currently unknown. No much larger clone is present one base from it, and per-base qualities are unavailable. What this sample's treatment or condition label stands for: live attenuated yellow fever vaccine strain. A standard Ficoll-Paque protocol was used to isolate PBMCs from peripheral blood. CD4 and CD8 T-cell fractions were isolated with Dynabeads CD4 and CD8 positive selection kits. TriZol was used to extract RNA from bulk PBMCs, from CD4 and CD8 fractions, and from dextramer-positive and dextramer-negative fractions. This receptor was taken from a man aged 18 to 30 who received the YFV17D yellow fever vaccine. Recombination joined TRBV5-1 with TRBJ1-1; there is no confident call for the D gene. The sequenced sample was CD8+ T cells sorted from PBMCs, obtained on the day of the yellow fever booster vaccination. This receptor has the CDR3 CASSLDSGDTEAFF. The nucleotide sequence reads TGCGCCAGCAGCTTGGATTCCGGGGACACTGAAGCTTTCTTT.